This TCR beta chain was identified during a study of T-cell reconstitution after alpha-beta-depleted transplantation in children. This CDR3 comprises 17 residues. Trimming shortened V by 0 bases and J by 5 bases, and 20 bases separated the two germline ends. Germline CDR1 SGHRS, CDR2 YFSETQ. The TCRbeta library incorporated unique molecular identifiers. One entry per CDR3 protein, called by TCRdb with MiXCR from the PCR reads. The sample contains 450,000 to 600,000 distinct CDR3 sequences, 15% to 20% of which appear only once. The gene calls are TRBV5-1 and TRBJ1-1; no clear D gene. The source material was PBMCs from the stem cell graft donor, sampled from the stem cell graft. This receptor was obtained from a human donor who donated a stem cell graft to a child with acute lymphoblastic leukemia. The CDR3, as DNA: TGCGCCAGCAGCTTGGGGGGTTACGGAGGGTTAAATACTGAAGCTTTCTTT. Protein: CASSLGGYGGLNTEAFF.